A single sample gave rise to the 16 T cell receptor beta chains below, sequenced in a study of shared clonotypes between healthy human individuals. Using immunoSEQ multiplex PCR, the repertoire was profiled, and TCRdb retains in-frame clones only, with some absent. Of some 2,000,000 clones in the sample, nearly 97% were seen once. Input material: naive CD4+ T cells sorted from blood. This sample's subset: CD45RA+ positively selected. Receptors originate from a man aged 18 to 35 in good health.

The chain couples TRBV13 to TRBJ1-1; D is undetermined. Trimming left V 7 bases short and J 2 bases short, with 20 bases between. Germline V gene data show CDR1 as PRHDT and CDR2 as FYEKMQ (reference sequence). This CDR3 is 16 amino acids long. Here the CDR3 DNA reads TGTGCCAGCACAGGTGGGATACTGACTGGCAACACTGAAGCTTTCTTT. Translated, it gives CASTGGILTGNTEAFF.

The chain links TRBV5-6 to TRBJ2-3; 12 bases agree with TRBD2. V lost 2 bases, J lost 6 bases, and 7 bases stayed unmatched. Germline loops: CDR1 SGHDT, CDR2 YYEEEE. The length of the CDR3 is 16 residues. The CDR3 protein is CASSLRLAGVSDTQYF. CDR3 nucleotide sequence: TGTGCCAGCAGCTTACGACTAGCGGGAGTCTCCGATACGCAGTATTTT.

This clone occurred a few times. The chain has TRBV9 and TRBJ1-1, with TRBD1 matching 7 bases. This CDR3 has 16 amino acids. In germline, CDR1 is SGDLS, CDR2 YYNGEE. The V and J ends lost 0 bases and 6 bases, in that order; junction bases with no gene match: 11. This CDR3 reads CASSVEPDREYAEAFF. The DNA of the CDR3 is TGTGCCAGCAGCGTAGAGCCCGACAGGGAGTACGCTGAAGCTTTCTTT.

Notes on this clone: The sample carries other DNA sequences with the same CDR3. The chain couples TRBV2 to TRBJ1-2; D gene unclear. CDR1 is SNHLY and CDR2 is FYNNEI in the germline V gene. The CDR3 has 12 amino acids. V gave up 5 bases and J gave up 1 base, with 5 bases separating them. The CDR3 DNA reads TGTGCCAGCAGTTTGGATAACTATGGCTACACCTTC. Translating it yields CASSLDNYGYTF. Full variable domain (missing parts from reference TRBV2 and TRBJ1-2): EPEVTQTPSHQVTQMGQEVILRCVPISNHLYFYWYRQILGQKVEFLVSFYNNEISEKSEIFDDQFSVERPDGSNFTLKIRSTKLEDSAMYFCASSLDNYGYTFGSGTRLTVV.

The rearrangement uses TRBV6-1 and TRBJ2-2; D possibly corresponds to TRBD1 (5 bases). The CDR3 covers 17 residues. Germline V lookup: CDR1 MNHNS, CDR2 SASEGT. V was trimmed by 1 base and J by 7 bases, leaving 19 bases between them. The CDR3 coding sequence is TGTGCCAGCAGTGAAGTGGTTTCAGGGAATCTTCACGGGGAGCTGTTTTTT. It translates to CASSEVVSGNLHGELFF.

The chain has TRBV4-1 and TRBJ2-7; D perhaps matches TRBD1 (6 bases). This CDR3 is built from 14 residues. Deletions cut 5 bases from V and 3 bases from J, with 14 bases between. Germline V gene lookup returns CDR1 MGHRA and CDR2 YSYEKL. The CDR3 sequence is CASSSRTDYYEQYF. The DNA of the CDR3 is TGCGCCAGCAGCTCCCGGACAGACTACTACGAGCAGTACTTC.

The J gene is TRBJ2-3, the V gene TRBV7-2, with D perhaps TRBD2 (6 bases). CDR1 and CDR2 (germline): SGHTA, FQGNSA. Trimming removed 5 bases from V and 7 bases from J, with 28 bases in between. This CDR3 is 18 amino acids long. This CDR3 is CASSPAGSRIPFSNTQYF. CDR3 sequence (DNA): TGTGCCAGCAGCCCCGCGGGGTCTAGAATCCCTTTCTCAAATACGCAGTATTTT.

The chain couples TRBV28 to TRBJ1-5, with a possible D match to TRBD1 (6 bases). Trimming cost V 11 bases and J 4 bases, with 12 bases left between them. CDR1 MDHEN and CDR2 SYDVKM come from the germline V gene. CDR3 size: 12 residues. CDR3 region: CAGKGTNQPQHF. CDR3 bases: TGTGCCGGCAAGGGGACAAATCAGCCCCAGCATTTT.

V gene TRBV4-3 combines with J gene TRBJ1-2; unclear D gene. V gave up 1 base and J gave up 2 bases, with 8 bases separating them. Per germline, CDR1 LGHNA and CDR2 YSLEER. This CDR3 has 14 residues. CDR3 region: CASSQGVGNYGYTF. The DNA for the CDR3 is TGCGCCAGCAGCCAAGGGGTAGGGAACTATGGCTACACCTTC.

This chain links TRBV4-1 with TRBJ2-2; D remains unclear. The germline V gene encodes CDR1 MGHRA and CDR2 YSYEKL. The CDR3 is made up of 16 amino acids. Trimming took 2 bases from V and 0 from J, leaving 10 bases between them. The CDR3 is CASSQPGRTNTGELFF. The CDR3, as DNA: TGCGCCAGCAGCCAACCAGGCAGGACGAACACCGGGGAGCTGTTTTTT.

The chain has TRBV7-2 and TRBJ2-7; D may correspond to TRBD1 or TRBD2 (6 bases each). Germline V CDR1 and CDR2: SGHTA, FQGNSA. Trimming cost V 2 bases and J 4 bases, with 12 bases left between them. This CDR3 contains 14 residues. DNA for the CDR3: TGTGCCAGCAGCTTAACGGGGGCCCTATACGAGCAGTACTTC. It encodes CASSLTGALYEQYF.

On this clone: Additional DNA sequences in this sample encode the identical CDR3. CDR3 nucleotides: TGTGCCAGCAGCCGCCCTAACTATGGCTACACCTTC. Protein sequence: CASSRPNYGYTF. This rearrangement joins TRBV5-6 to TRBJ1-2; D remains unclear. CDR1 SGHDT and CDR2 YYEEEE come from the germline V gene. The length of the CDR3 is 12 residues. V shed 4 bases and J shed 0 bases, with 4 bases lying between them.

The chain carries TRBV29-1 and TRBJ2-3, with TRBD2 identical over 7 bases. This CDR3 has 13 amino acids. Germline V CDR1 and CDR2: SQVTM, ANQGSEA. V lost 7 bases and J lost 4; bases outside the gene matches: 8. This CDR3 reads CSAIAGVPDTQYF. The CDR3 nucleotides read TGCAGCGCGATTGCGGGGGTACCAGATACGCAGTATTTT.

In its sample, this clone was seen once. The CDR3 sequence: CASSLPGTSGRDEQFF. The CDR3 DNA reads as TGCGCCAGCAGCCTACCAGGGACTAGCGGGAGGGATGAGCAGTTCTTC. The V call is TRBV5-1, the J call TRBJ2-1; 16 nucleotides match TRBD2. Trimming took 4 bases from V and 8 from J; bases not matched to a gene: 6. The V gene's germline CDR1 is SGHRS and CDR2 YFSETQ. The CDR3 is 16 residues long.

This rearrangement joins TRBV28 to TRBJ2-7; TRBD1 might be the D (5 bases). Germline V CDR1 and CDR2: MDHEN, SYDVKM. The CDR3 sequence is 14 residues long. Deletions cut 2 bases from V and 1 base from J, with 9 bases between. CDR3 nucleotide sequence: TGTGCCAGCAGTTTACCTGCAGGGTCCTACGAGCAGTACTTC. It specifies CASSLPAGSYEQYF.

The rearrangement joins TRBV10-3 to TRBJ2-7, with 12 bases lining up with TRBD2. V lost 4 bases to trimming and J lost 2 bases; unmatched junction nucleotides: 0. Germline V gene data show CDR1 as ENHRY and CDR2 as SYGVKD. The CDR3 consists of 14 residues. CDR3 amino acids: CAISGLAGAYEQYF. CDR3 nucleotides: TGTGCCATCAGTGGACTAGCGGGGGCCTACGAGCAGTACTTC.